One sample yielded the 19 T cell receptor beta chains listed below, sequenced in a study of blood T cells in healthy people across ages. The second PCR ran about 6 to 11 cycles with a sample-barcoded 5' primer and J-beta primers. TCRdb reprocessed the 5' RACE reads with MiXCR, giving one entry per CDR3 protein. The sample consists of hundreds of thousands of distinct CDR3 sequences, about 30% of them appearing once. Sequencing input: blood. All receptors derive from a woman of 80 years or more in good health.

This clonotype was seen repeatedly, ten times or more. The chain links TRBV6-2 or TRBV6-3 to TRBJ1-5; 7 bases map to TRBD1. CDR1 and CDR2 (germline): MNHEY, SVGEGT. This CDR3 has 14 residues. V lost 2 bases, J lost 5 bases, and 3 bases stayed unmatched. CDR3 loop: CASSYRQGHQPQHF. The CDR3 coding sequence is TGTGCCAGCAGTTACCGACAGGGTCATCAGCCCCAGCATTTT.

J is TRBJ2-7 and V is TRBV5-5, with D possibly being TRBD1 (6 bases). The CDR3 has 16 residues. CDR1 is SGHKS and CDR2 is YYEKEE in the germline V gene (reference sequence). With 2 bases removed from V and 5 bases from J, the gap between germline ends came to 20 bases. The CDR3 DNA sequence: TGTGCCAGCAGCTTCGCACACCGGCAGGGGCGCCACGAGCAGTACTTC. Translation gives CASSFAHRQGRHEQYF.

The chain uses TRBV7-2 and TRBJ2-7, with D possibly TRBD2 on 6 matching bases. V shed 7 bases and J shed 4 bases, with 17 bases lying between them. There are 14 residues in the CDR3. The germline CDR1 and CDR2 sequences are SGHTA and FQGNSA. The CDR3 is CASTRDGGRYEQYF. CDR3 sequence (DNA): TGTGCCAGCACCAGAGACGGAGGGAGGTACGAGCAGTACTTC.

There are a few counts of this clonotype. V gene TRBV5-1 combines with J gene TRBJ2-4; D is uncertain. This CDR3 is built from 15 residues. CDR1 is SGHRS, CDR2 YFSETQ, per germline. V was shortened by 0 bases and J by 0 bases, with 7 bases between the two germline ends. CDR3 nucleotide sequence: TGCGCCAGCAGCTTGGAGTCCCTAGCCAAAAACATTCAGTACTTC. This gives the protein CASSLESLAKNIQYF.

The chain employs TRBV2 and TRBJ2-5, with 7 bases lining up with TRBD1. The end of the DNA is better explained by TRBJ2-7, so the J call may be wrong. Per the germline V gene, CDR1 is SNHLY and CDR2 is FYNNEI. The CDR3 length is 15 residues. The CDR3 here is CASSEETGITYEQYF. The DNA of the CDR3 is TGTGCCAGCAGTGAAGAGACAGGGATAACCTACGAGCAGTACTTC.

Concerning this clonotype itself: A much larger clone sits a single nucleotide away, making a read error possible. The chain combines TRBV7-8 with TRBJ2-7, with no clear D. The length of the CDR3 is 12 residues. Germline V gives CDR1 SGHVS, CDR2 FQNEAQ. V gave up 5 bases and J gave up 7 bases, with 12 bases separating them. CDR3 bases: TGTGCCAGCAGCCAGGTGGGTAATGAGCAGTACTTC. Amino acids: CASSQVGNEQYF.

This clonotype was observed at least ten times. J is TRBJ1-2 and V is TRBV15, with TRBD1 matching over 7 bases. Germline CDR1 LNHNV, CDR2 YYDKDF (reference sequence). The trim removed 5 bases at V and 4 bases at J, leaving 10 bases unmatched. There are 15 residues in the CDR3. The CDR3 region has the DNA TGTGCCACCAGCGCTCGGGACAGCCCTATCTATGGCTACACCTTC. Amino acids: CATSARDSPIYGYTF.

V gene TRBV5-1 combines with J gene TRBJ2-6; 9 bases fit TRBD1. Germline-derived CDR1 and CDR2 are SGHRS and YFSETQ. J was trimmed by 0 bases and V by 4 bases; bases with no gene match: 5. This CDR3 has 17 residues. The chain's CDR3 is CASSNGQGNSGANVLTF. The DNA of the CDR3 is TGCGCCAGCAGCAACGGACAGGGGAACTCTGGGGCCAACGTCCTGACTTTC.

V and J are TRBV20-1 and TRBJ2-1; a weak D match, TRBD1 (5 bases). The germline V gene has CDR1 DFQATT and CDR2 SNEGSKA (reference sequence). The CDR3 extends over 15 amino acids. Trimming removed 4 bases at V and 0 bases at J, with 13 bases between. The CDR3 is CSATPRGPSYNEQFF. In DNA form, the CDR3 reads TGCAGTGCTACACCTAGGGGCCCCTCCTACAATGAGCAGTTCTTC.

The rearrangement uses TRBV29-1 and TRBJ2-7; D remains ambiguous. With 4 bases removed from V and 0 bases from J, the gap between germline ends came to 4 bases. From germline, CDR1 is SQVTM and CDR2 ANQGSEA. The CDR3 runs to 11 residues. CDR3 sequence reads: CSVGGSYEQYF. DNA for the CDR3: TGCAGCGTTGGGGGCTCCTACGAGCAGTACTTC.

This clonotype was recorded at least ten times. The chain employs TRBV7-3 and TRBJ2-5; tentatively, D is TRBD1 (6 bases). CDR1 is SGHTA, CDR2 FQGTGA, per germline. V lost 4 bases, J lost 5 bases, and 11 bases lay in between. The CDR3 is 13 amino acids. The CDR3 reads CASSSLRGETQYF. The CDR3, as DNA: TGTGCCAGCAGCTCCCTCAGGGGCGAGACCCAGTACTTC.

This clonotype was counted many times. Possible read error: a much larger clone is one base away. V is TRBV5-1 and J is TRBJ2-7, with 9 bases matching TRBD1. Germline V gene data show CDR1 as SGHRS and CDR2 as YFSETQ. This CDR3 comprises 14 residues. The J segment lost 7 bases and the V segment lost 5 bases, leaving 10 bases of the junction unmatched. CDR3: CASSKQGADNEQYF. CDR3 bases: TGCGCCAGCAGTAAACAGGGGGCGGACAATGAGCAGTACTTC.

The V gene is TRBV7-6, the J gene TRBJ2-5; 8 bases match TRBD1. Germline CDR1 SGHVS, CDR2 FNYEAQ. The CDR3 is made up of 15 amino acids. V was pared by 5 bases and J by 5 bases, with 10 bases of the junction left unmatched. CDR3 DNA: TGTGCCAGCAGCCTAATCGACAGGGGTCCGGAGACCCAGTACTTC. Translated: CASSLIDRGPETQYF.

As regards this clonotype: A much larger clone differs by one base, so this may be a read error. The rearrangement uses TRBV30 and TRBJ1-2; 9 nucleotides match TRBD1. Germline lookup yields CDR1 GTSNPN and CDR2 SVGIG (reference sequence). CDR3 size: 17 residues. Here the CDR3 reads CAWSPGGTGHRNYGYIF. DNA of the CDR3: TGTGCCTGGAGTCCCGGAGGGACAGGGCATAGGAACTATGGCTACATCTTC.

The genes are TRBV7-2 and TRBJ2-1; D is possibly TRBD2 (6 bases). The DNA end lines up better with TRBJ2-7; the J call may be wrong. The CDR3 consists of 14 residues. The germline V gene encodes CDR1 SGHTA and CDR2 FQGNSA. The chain's CDR3 is CASSLGTNHNEQYF. The DNA of the CDR3 is TGTGCCAGCAGCTTAGGGACTAACCACAATGAGCAGTACTTC.

This clonotype was seen many times. DNA of the CDR3: TGTGCCAGCAGTCCGGGACAGGGGGCCCCCTACGAGCAGTACTTC. It specifies CASSPGQGAPYEQYF. The chain carries TRBV28 and TRBJ2-7; TRBD1 matches at 12 bases. Germline V gene sequence: CDR1 MDHEN, CDR2 SYDVKM. After removal of 5 bases from V and 2 bases from J, the junction contained 4 bases not matched to a gene. The CDR3 is 15 amino acids.

There are a few counts of this clonotype. The V call is TRBV3-1, the J call TRBJ2-2; 8 bases align to TRBD1. V gave up 1 base and J gave up 0 bases; unmatched junction bases: 4. Looked up from germline, CDR1 is LGHDT and CDR2 is YNNKEL (reference sequence). The CDR3 loop spans 17 amino acids. The CDR3 coding sequence is TGTGCCAGCAGCCAAGTGGTGGGACAGGCGAACACCGGGGAGCTGTTTTTT. Amino acid sequence: CASSQVVGQANTGELFF.

Points on this clonotype: A much larger clone is a single base away; this may be a read error. The chain is built from TRBV6-2 or TRBV6-3 and TRBJ2-1; possible D gene TRBD2, 6 bases. TRBJ2-7 explains the end of the DNA better; the J call may be wrong. CDR3 length equals 12 residues. The germline V gene has CDR1 MNHEY and CDR2 SVGEGT. The CDR3 DNA reads TGTGCCAGCCGGGACTCCTACAATGAGCAGTACTTC. Translation: CASRDSYNEQYF.

There are many counts of this clonotype. This rearrangement joins TRBV7-2 to TRBJ2-7; possibly TRBD2 for D (7 bases). Trimming stripped 1 base from V and 6 bases from J, with 19 bases between. The CDR3 consists of 16 residues. Germline V CDR1 and CDR2: SGHTA, FQGNSA. DNA of the CDR3: TGTGCCAGCAGCTTAGAGCCACCAGGGGCGGGGGCCGAGCAGTACTTC. Translated, it gives CASSLEPPGAGAEQYF. The full variable domain, in which reference TRBV7-2 and TRBJ2-7 provide the parts outside the CDR3, is GAGVSQSPSNKVTEKGKDVELRCDPISGHTALYWYRQSLGQGLEFLIYFQGNSAPDKSGLPSDRFSAERTGGSVSTLTIQRTQQEDSAVYLCASSLEPPGAGAEQYFGPGTRLTVT.